Only a few counts were recorded for the clone carrying this T cell receptor (beta chain). Antigen specificity is unknown. This sample is drawn from a study of cytomegalovirus exposure and HLA in healthy donors. Study-wide points: According to an earlier analysis, most TCR beta V segments yielded productive rearrangements about 90% or about 30% of the time.

This PCR relied on a set of 60 Vbeta primers and 13 Jbeta primers. Some clones are missing from TCRdb's copy, which holds only in-frame ones; the method was immunoSEQ multiplex PCR. The table shows about 230,000 clones, with more than 60% occurring only once. Germline V gene lookup returns CDR1 MDHEN and CDR2 SYDVKM. Trimming left V 8 bases short and J 0 bases short, with 17 bases between. The CDR3 is 16 residues long. This sequence joins TRBV28 and TRBJ1-3, with TRBD1 as a possible D gene (6 bases). Sequencing was carried out using PBMCs. This TCR derives from a woman aged 60-70 years in good health and CMV-seropositive. CDR3 sequence: CASESKRGSSGNTIYF. The CDR3 region has the DNA TGTGCCAGCGAGTCGAAGAGGGGGAGCTCTGGAAACACCATATATTTT.